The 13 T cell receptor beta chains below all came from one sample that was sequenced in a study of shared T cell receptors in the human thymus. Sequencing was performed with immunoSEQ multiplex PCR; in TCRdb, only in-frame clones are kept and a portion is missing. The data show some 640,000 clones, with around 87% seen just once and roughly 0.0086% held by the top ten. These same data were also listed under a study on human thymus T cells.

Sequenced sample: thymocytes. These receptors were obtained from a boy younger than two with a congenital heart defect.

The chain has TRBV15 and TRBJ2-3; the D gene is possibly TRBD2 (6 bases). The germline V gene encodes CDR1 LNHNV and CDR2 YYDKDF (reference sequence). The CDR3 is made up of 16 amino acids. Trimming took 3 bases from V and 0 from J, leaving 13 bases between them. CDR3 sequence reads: CATSRGIAESTDTQYF. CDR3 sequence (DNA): TGTGCCACCAGCAGGGGTATAGCGGAGAGCACAGATACGCAGTATTTT.

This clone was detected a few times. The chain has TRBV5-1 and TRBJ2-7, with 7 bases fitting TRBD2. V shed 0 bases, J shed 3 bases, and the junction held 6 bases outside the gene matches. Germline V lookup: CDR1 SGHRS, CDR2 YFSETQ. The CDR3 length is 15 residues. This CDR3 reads CASSLGASGHYEQYF. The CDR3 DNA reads TGCGCCAGCAGCTTGGGGGCTAGCGGACACTACGAGCAGTACTTC.

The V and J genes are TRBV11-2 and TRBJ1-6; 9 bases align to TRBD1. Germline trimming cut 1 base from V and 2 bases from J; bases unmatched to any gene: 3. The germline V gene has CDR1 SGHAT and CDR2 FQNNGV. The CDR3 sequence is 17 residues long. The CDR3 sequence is CASSLADRGAYNSPLHF. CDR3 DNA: TGTGCCAGCAGCTTAGCCGACAGGGGGGCCTATAATTCACCCCTCCACTTT.

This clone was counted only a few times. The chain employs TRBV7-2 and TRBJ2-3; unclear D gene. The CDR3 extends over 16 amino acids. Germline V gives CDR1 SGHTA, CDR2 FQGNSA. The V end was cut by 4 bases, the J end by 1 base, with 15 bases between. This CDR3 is CASSSRPEKGTDTQYF. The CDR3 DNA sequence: TGTGCCAGCAGCTCCCGTCCGGAGAAGGGCACAGATACGCAGTATTTT.

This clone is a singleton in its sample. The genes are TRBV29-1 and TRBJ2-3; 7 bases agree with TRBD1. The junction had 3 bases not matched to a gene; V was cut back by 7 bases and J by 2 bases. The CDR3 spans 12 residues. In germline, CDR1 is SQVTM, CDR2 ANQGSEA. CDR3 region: CSAGTDTDTQYF. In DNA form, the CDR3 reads TGCAGCGCCGGGACAGACACAGATACGCAGTATTTT.

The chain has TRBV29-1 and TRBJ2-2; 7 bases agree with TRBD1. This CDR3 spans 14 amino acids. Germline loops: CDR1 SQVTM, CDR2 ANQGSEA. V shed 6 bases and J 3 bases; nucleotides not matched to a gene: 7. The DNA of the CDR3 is TGCAGCGTGCTCCGGGACAGCTACACCGGGGAGCTGTTTTTT. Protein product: CSVLRDSYTGELFF.

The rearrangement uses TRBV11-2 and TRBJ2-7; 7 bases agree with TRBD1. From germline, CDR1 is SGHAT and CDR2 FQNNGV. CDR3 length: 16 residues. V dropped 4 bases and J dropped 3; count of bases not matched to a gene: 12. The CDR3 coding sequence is TGTGCCAGCAGCTCGTCCGGGACAGTTTTTTTCTACGAGCAGTACTTC. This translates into CASSSSGTVFFYEQYF.

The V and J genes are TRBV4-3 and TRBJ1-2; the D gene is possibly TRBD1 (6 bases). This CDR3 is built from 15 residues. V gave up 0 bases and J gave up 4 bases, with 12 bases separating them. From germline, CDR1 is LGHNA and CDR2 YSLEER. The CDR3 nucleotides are TGCGCCAGCAGCCAAGAATCGGGGGGGGCCTATGGCTACACCTTC. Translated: CASSQESGGAYGYTF.

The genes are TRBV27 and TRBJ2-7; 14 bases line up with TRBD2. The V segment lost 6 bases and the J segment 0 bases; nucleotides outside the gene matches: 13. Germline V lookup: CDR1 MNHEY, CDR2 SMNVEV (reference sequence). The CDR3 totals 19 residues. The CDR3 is CASSQSGLAGGLNSYEQYF. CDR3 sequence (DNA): TGTGCCAGCAGCCAAAGCGGACTAGCGGGGGGCCTCAACTCCTACGAGCAGTACTTC.

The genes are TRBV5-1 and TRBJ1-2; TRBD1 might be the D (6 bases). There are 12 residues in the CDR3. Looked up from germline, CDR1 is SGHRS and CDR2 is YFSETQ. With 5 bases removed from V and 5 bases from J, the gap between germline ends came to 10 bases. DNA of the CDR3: TGCGCCAGCAGAACAGGGAGTTATGGCTACACCTTC. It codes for CASRTGSYGYTF.

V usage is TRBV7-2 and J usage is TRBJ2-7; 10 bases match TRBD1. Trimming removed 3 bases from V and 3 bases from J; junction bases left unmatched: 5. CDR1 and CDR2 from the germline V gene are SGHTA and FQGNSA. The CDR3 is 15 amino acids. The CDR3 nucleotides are TGTGCCAGCAGCTTGGGACAGGGGAACTACTACGAGCAGTACTTC. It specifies CASSLGQGNYYEQYF.

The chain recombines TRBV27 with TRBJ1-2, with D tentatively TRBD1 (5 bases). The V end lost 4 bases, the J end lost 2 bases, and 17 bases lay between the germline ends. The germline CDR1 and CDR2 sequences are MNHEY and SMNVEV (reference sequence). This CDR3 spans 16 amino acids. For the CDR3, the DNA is TGTGCCAGCAGTTCCGAGACAGAATGCTTAAACTATGGCTACACCTTC. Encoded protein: CASSSETECLNYGYTF.

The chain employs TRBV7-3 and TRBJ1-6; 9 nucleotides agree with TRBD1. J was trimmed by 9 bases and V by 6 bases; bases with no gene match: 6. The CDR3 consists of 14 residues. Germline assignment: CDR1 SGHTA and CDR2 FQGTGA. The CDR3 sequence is CASRSGQGGSPLHF. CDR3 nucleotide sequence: TGTGCCAGCAGGTCGGGACAGGGCGGTTCACCCCTCCACTTT.